What follows describes a single T cell receptor (beta chain). Generated by immunoSEQ multiplex PCR, the TCRdb table keeps only in-frame clones and is missing some. This table has about 89,000 clones, roughly 88% appearing once. This sample stems from a study of preoperative IRX-2 immunotherapy in early breast cancer. With 2 bases clipped from V and 7 bases from J, the junction kept 2 bases outside the gene matches. Germline V lookup: CDR1 MDHEN, CDR2 SYDVKM. The CDR3 has 14 residues. Treatment described: preoperative locoregional IRX-2 cytokine immunotherapy. Patients received preoperative, locoregional IRX-2 cytokine immunotherapy in a phase Ib study.

The chain carries TRBV28 and TRBJ1-1; 12 positions agree with TRBD1. The source material was tumor tissue, sampled after IRX-2 immunotherapy. The clonotype was recovered from a human donor with breast cancer. CDR3 amino acids: CASSLGTGGGEAFF. The CDR3 DNA follows: TGTGCCAGCAGTTTAGGGACAGGGGGCGGTGAAGCTTTCTTT.